The subject of this entry is one T cell receptor (beta chain). There is no known antigen for this receptor. Base quality data are lacking; no much larger clone is found one base away. Healthy HIV-negative adults with no recently reported acute infections or vaccinations were included as donors. Every donor was a Caucasian adult living in Nashville, Tennessee, USA. CD4+ T cells were enriched through magnetic negative selection, after which naive cells were positively selected on CD45RA and the remaining negative fraction served as the memory subset. Blood was obtained by leukapheresis, after which PBMCs were separated by Ficoll-Histopaque density gradient centrifugation and cryopreserved in liquid nitrogen vapor phase. Purity and quantity of every magnetically sorted T cell population were checked by analytical flow cytometry. Genomic DNA was isolated from each sorted fraction and quantified by UV absorbance on a Nanodrop 2000c.

The germline ends are 5 bases apart after V is trimmed by 5 bases and J by 1 base. From its cysteine to its phenylalanine, the CDR3 spans 12 amino acids. The entry retains the CDR3 DNA only, 36 bases that are in frame from base 1. Reading the germline V gene gives CDR1 SNHLY and CDR2 FYNNEI. Using the deep immunoSEQ assay, TCR CDR3 regions were amplified from genomic DNA by multiplex PCR. Extracted genomic DNA from each cell subset was distributed evenly across all wells of several immunoSEQ 96-well plates, and each plate was treated as a replicate. For sorted subsets, approximately 200 ng of genomic DNA, equivalent to some 33,000 T cell genomes, went into each replicate PCR. The purified libraries were quantified using a Qubit 3.0 fluorometer, sized with a Bioanalyzer 2100, and then quantified again using the KAPA Library Quantification kit. Each immunoSEQ 96-well plate was sequenced on its own single-read 150-cycle Illumina NextSeq 550 flow cell. Concerning the study's data processing: Because only junctional sequences without quality scores were contained in the immunoSEQ output, filtering matching that applied to full-length reads could not be performed. Sequences were annotated with PyIR, a Python wrapper for IgBLAST v1.9, using IMGT germline references to assign V/J genes and CDR3. Reads were removed for weak V/J assignments (E-value above 1e-6), missing CDR3, stop codons, out-of-frame junctions, or ambiguous translated residues. A V3J clonotype was defined by an identical inferred V gene, J gene, and CDR3 amino acid sequence. The percentage overlap between two repertoires was calculated by dividing the number of shared unique clonotypes by the size of the smaller repertoire. RTK rarefaction, the Chao1 estimator, and Recon v2.1 estimates of unobserved clonotypes were used to assess repertoire richness. OLGA was used to compute generation probabilities for all TCRbeta clonotypes that the gDNA method yielded from a handful of donors. TCRdb mirrors the immuneACCESS table, restricted to in-frame sequences. Some clones are absent from its copies; in checked studies, under half trace to an unresolved V gene, and the reason for the others is unknown. D and trimming come from the DNA, and the V and J calls and clone size come from that table. For this sample there are approximately 2,000,000 clones; around 93% appear just once. 0.37% of the sample is taken by the ten largest.

The data stem from a study of shared clonotypes between healthy human individuals (dated by TCRdb to the early 2020s). With regard to the full study: Three men and a couple of women, aged 18 to 49 years, made up the cohort. Per donor, three plates each were used for CD4 naive and CD4 memory, two for CD8 naive, and one for CD8 memory. Blood TCR repertoires of several healthy adults were deeply sequenced to estimate repertoire size and the extent of clonotype sharing between individuals. Different laboratories and diverse techniques were used to prepare libraries and sequence TCR repertoires, to increase sequencing depth and limit assay-specific biases. Leukapheresis yielded between about 0.8 and 9.5 billion PBMCs per donor.

What the work shows at the level of the full study, not this receptor alone: Estimated clonotype richness was generally larger for naive than for memory subsets. The genetic and exposure-history diversity represented was limited by the small number of donors. Sharing across a handful of donors was observed for approximately 5% of naive CD4, 3% to 3.5% of naive CD8, roughly 2.3% of memory CD4, and roughly 0.4% of memory CD8 clonotypes. Sampling was restricted to blood, and TCR repertoires in tissues likely differ from the TCR repertoires found in blood. Based on pairwise subsampling, the degree of clonotype sharing among donors was expected to be affected by sequencing depth. Rarefaction of sorted-subset datasets indicated incomplete sequencing despite the large sequencing depth. Compared with non-shared clonotypes, the clonotypes found in all four sorted-subset donors had higher generation probabilities.

The receptor was derived from a man between 18 and 29 years old in good health. Some clones in this sample may be carry-over from other donors' samples. The chain is encoded by TRBV2 joined to TRBJ1-1, with the identity of the D gene unclear. Specimen: naive CD4+ T cells from PBMCs. The cell subset or site label corresponds to: CD45RA+ positively selected. The CDR3: CASSQRNTEAFF. The DNA sequence is TGTGCCAGCAGTCAGAGGAACACTGAAGCTTTCTTT.